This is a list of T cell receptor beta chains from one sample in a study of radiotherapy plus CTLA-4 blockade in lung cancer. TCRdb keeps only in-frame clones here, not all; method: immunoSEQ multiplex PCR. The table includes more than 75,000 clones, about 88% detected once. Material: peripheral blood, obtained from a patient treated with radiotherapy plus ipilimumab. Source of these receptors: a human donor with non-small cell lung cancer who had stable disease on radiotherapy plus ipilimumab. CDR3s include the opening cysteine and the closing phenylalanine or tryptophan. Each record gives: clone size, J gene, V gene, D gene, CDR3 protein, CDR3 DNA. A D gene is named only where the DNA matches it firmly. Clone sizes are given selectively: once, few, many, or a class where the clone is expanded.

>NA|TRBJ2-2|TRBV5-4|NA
CASSSLVGSELTGELFF
TGTGCCAGCAGCTCCCTAGTGGGTAGCGAGTTGACCGGGGAGCTGTTTTTT
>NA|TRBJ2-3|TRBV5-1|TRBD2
CASGHSGRTDTQYF
TGCGCCAGTGGCCATAGCGGGAGGACAGATACGCAGTATTTT
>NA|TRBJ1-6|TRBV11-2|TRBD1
CASSYGQGANSPLHF
TGTGCCAGCAGCTACGGACAGGGAGCAAATTCACCCCTCCACTTT
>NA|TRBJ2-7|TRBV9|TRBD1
CASSTGQVSYEQYF
TGTGCCAGCAGCACGGGACAGGTCTCCTACGAGCAGTACTTC
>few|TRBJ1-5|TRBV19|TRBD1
CARGGRDSQLSNQPQHF
TGTGCCAGGGGGGGTCGGGACAGCCAACTTAGCAATCAGCCCCAGCATTTT
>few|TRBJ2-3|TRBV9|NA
CASSVDHLGTDTQYF
TGTGCCAGCAGCGTGGACCATCTGGGCACAGATACGCAGTATTTT
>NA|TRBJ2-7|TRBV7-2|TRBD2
CASSMLAGIGYEQYF
TGTGCCAGCAGCATGCTAGCGGGAATAGGCTACGAGCAGTACTTC
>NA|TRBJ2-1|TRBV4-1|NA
CASSQDPSSYNEQFF
TGCGCCAGCAGCCAAGACCCTAGCTCCTACAATGAGCAGTTCTTC
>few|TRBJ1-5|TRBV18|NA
CASSPQDGGNQPQHF
TGTGCCAGCTCACCTCAGGACGGTGGCAATCAGCCCCAGCATTTT
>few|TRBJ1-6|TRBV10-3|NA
CAIKGESSYNSPLHF
TGTGCCATCAAGGGAGAGAGCTCCTATAATTCACCCCTCCACTTT
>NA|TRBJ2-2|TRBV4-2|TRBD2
CASSWVGGRRSGELFF
TGTGCCAGCAGCTGGGTTGGCGGGAGAAGGTCCGGGGAGCTGTTTTTT
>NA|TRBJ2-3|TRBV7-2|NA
CASTYGETADTQYF
TGTGCCAGCACCTACGGGGAAACGGCAGATACGCAGTATTTT
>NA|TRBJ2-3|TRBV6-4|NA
CASSGGPEDTQYF
TGTGCCAGCAGTGGTGGACCCGAAGATACGCAGTATTTT
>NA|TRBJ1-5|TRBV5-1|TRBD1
CASRRTGGITEEPQHF
TGCGCCAGCAGACGCACAGGGGGCATAACTGAGGAGCCCCAGCATTTT
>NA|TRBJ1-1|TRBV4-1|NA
CASSLRALNTEAFF
TGCGCCAGCAGCCTCCGGGCCTTGAACACTGAAGCTTTCTTT
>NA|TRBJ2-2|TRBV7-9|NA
CASSLSTGELFF
TGTGCCAGCAGCTTAAGCACCGGGGAGCTGTTTTTT
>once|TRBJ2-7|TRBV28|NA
CASSLRDFQDEQYF
TGTGCCAGCAGCCTCCGGGACTTTCAAGACGAGCAGTACTTC
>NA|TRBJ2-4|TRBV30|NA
CAWSRDIKNIQYF
TGTGCCTGGAGTCGGGACATCAAAAACATTCAGTACTTC
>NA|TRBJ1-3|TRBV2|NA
CASPPGGGNTIYF
TGTGCCAGCCCCCCGGGCGGAGGAAACACCATATATTTT
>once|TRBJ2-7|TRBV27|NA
CASSLRVRAEQYF
TGTGCCAGCAGTTTGCGGGTAAGGGCCGAGCAGTACTTC
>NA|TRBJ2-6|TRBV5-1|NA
CASGEAGANVLTF
TGCGCCAGCGGCGAGGCGGGGGCCAACGTCCTGACTTTC
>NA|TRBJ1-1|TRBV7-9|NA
CASILGANTEAFF
TGTGCCAGCATCCTCGGTGCGAACACTGAAGCTTTCTTT
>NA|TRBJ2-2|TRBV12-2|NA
CASRLEGDELVTGELFF
TGTGCAAGTCGCTTAGAAGGGGATGAGTTAGTCACCGGGGAGCTGTTTTTT
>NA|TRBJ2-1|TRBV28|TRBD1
CASSFLGTGSNEQFF
TGTGCCAGCAGTTTCCTCGGGACAGGAAGCAATGAGCAGTTCTTC
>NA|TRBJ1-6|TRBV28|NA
CASSLAGGDYSPLHF
TGTGCCAGCAGTTTAGCCGGGGGCGATTATTCACCCCTCCACTTT
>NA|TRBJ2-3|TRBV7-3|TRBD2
CASSLYGGRGTDTQYF
TGTGCCAGCAGCTTATACGGCGGGAGGGGCACAGATACGCAGTATTTT
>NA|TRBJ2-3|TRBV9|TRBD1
CASSVSSGQRTDTQYF
TGTGCCAGCAGCGTATCGTCGGGACAGCGCACAGATACGCAGTATTTT
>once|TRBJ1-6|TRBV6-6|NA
CASSWDNIASNSPLHF
TGTGCCAGCAGTTGGGACAACATTGCAAGTAATTCACCCCTCCACTTT
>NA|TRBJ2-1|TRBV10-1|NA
CASSEAAASEQFF
TGCGCCAGCAGTGAGGCGGCAGCAAGTGAGCAGTTCTTC
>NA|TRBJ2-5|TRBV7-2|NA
CASSPWVLDQETQYF
TGTGCCAGCAGCCCCTGGGTTTTGGACCAAGAGACCCAGTACTTC
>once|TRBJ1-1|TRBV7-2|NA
CASKPERNSNTEAFF
TGTGCCAGCAAGCCAGAGAGAAATTCGAACACTGAAGCTTTCTTT
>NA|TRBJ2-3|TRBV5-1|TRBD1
CASGTGDTDTQYF
TGCGCCAGCGGGACAGGGGATACAGATACGCAGTATTTT
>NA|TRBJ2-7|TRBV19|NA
CASRGTETYEQYF
TGTGCCAGTAGAGGCACGGAAACCTACGAGCAGTACTTC
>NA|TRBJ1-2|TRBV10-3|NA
CATGRADSYGYTF
TGTGCCACCGGTAGGGCAGATTCCTATGGCTACACCTTC
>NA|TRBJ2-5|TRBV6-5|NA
CASKGGRSETQYF
TGTGCCAGCAAGGGGGGGAGGTCGGAGACCCAGTACTTC
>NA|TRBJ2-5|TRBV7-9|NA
CASILTSVETQYF
TGTGCCAGCATCCTGACGAGCGTGGAGACCCAGTACTTC
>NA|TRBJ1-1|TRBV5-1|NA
CASSLGKRGANTEAFF
TGCGCCAGCAGCTTGGGGAAAAGGGGGGCCAACACTGAAGCTTTCTTT
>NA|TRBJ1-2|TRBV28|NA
CASSPARGANYGYTF
TGTGCCAGCAGTCCGGCTCGAGGGGCGAACTATGGCTACACCTTC
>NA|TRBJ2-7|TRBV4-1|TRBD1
CASSQALPGTGKGQYF
TGCGCCAGCAGCCAAGCCCTGCCTGGGACAGGGAAGGGACAGTACTTC
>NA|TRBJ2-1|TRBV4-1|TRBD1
CASSQGQSSYNEQFF
TGCGCCAGCAGCCAGGGACAGTCCTCCTACAATGAGCAGTTCTTC
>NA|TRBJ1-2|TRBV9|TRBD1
CASSAGQGNYGYTF
TGTGCCAGCAGCGCCGGACAGGGGAACTATGGCTACACCTTC
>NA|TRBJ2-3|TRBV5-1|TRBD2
CASSSRLAGASTDTQYF
TGCGCCAGCAGCTCTCGACTAGCGGGGGCAAGCACAGATACGCAGTATTTT
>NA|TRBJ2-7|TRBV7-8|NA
CASSLGDTVYEQYF
TGTGCCAGCAGCTTAGGCGACACGGTCTACGAGCAGTACTTC
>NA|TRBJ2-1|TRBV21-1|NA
CASSGGSSDNEQFF
TGTGCCAGCAGTGGCGGGAGTTCCGACAATGAGCAGTTCTTC
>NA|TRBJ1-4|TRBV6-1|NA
CASSARSATNEKLFF
TGTGCCAGCAGTGCCAGAAGTGCAACTAATGAAAAACTGTTTTTT
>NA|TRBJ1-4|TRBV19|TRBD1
CASTGGEEKLFF
TGTGCCAGTACAGGGGGCGAGGAAAAACTGTTTTTT
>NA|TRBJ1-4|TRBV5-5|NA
CASSLEVSRDEKLFF
TGTGCCAGCAGCTTAGAGGTCTCGAGAGATGAAAAACTGTTTTTT
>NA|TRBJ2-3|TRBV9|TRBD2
CASSAPLAGGPPDTQYF
TGTGCCAGCAGCGCCCCGCTAGCGGGAGGGCCCCCAGATACGCAGTATTTT
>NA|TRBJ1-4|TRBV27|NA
CASSPWALREKLFF
TGTGCCAGCAGCCCCTGGGCCCTTCGAGAAAAACTGTTTTTT
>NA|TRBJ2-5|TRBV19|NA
CASSIGSRETQYF
TGTGCCAGTAGTATAGGATCCCGGGAGACCCAGTACTTC
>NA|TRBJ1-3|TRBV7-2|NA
CASSTDRPRGNTIYF
TGTGCCAGCAGCACGGACCGGCCTCGTGGAAACACCATATATTTT